This entry features one T cell receptor beta chain sequence. Its antigen remains unknown. Sequencing used immunoSEQ multiplex PCR; TCRdb keeps in-frame clones, though not all of them. The table records some 71,000 clones, roughly 84% of them present only once. Germline V gene lookup returns CDR1 SNHLY and CDR2 FYNNEI. CDR3 length equals 13 residues. This entry belongs to a study of OX40 agonist ivuxolimab in advanced cancers. Study-level information: Among those enrolled, mean age was 60 years (range about 23 to 90) and about 79% were male. Study outcomes and limitations: At doses 0.1 to 3.0 mg/kg, CD4+ and CD8+ clones expanded.

This receptor was obtained from an adult with an advanced solid tumor such as melanoma, head and neck, liver or kidney cancer. The chain couples TRBV2 to TRBJ2-5; no firm D call. Judging by the DNA end, TRBJ2-7 fits better; the J call may be wrong. This sample comprised CD4+ or CD8+ T cells sorted from blood, obtained in a trial of the OX40 agonist ivuxolimab. CDR3 nucleotides: TGTGCCAGCACCATATACCTAGGCCACGAGCAGTACTTC. Translation gives CASTIYLGHEQYF.